The 30 T cell receptor beta chains listed next were all sequenced from one sample in a study of blood T cells in healthy people across ages. The use of a sample-barcoded 5' primer and a J-beta primer mix characterized a second PCR of roughly 6 to 12 cycles. A single record per CDR3 protein comes from TCRdb applying MiXCR to the 5' RACE reads. Among 920,000 or so distinct CDR3 sequences listed, more than 40% were seen once. The sequencing input was blood. The receptors derive from a woman in her sixties or seventies in good health.

This clonotype has only one observation. V is TRBV6-5 and J is TRBJ2-7; 8 bases line up with TRBD1. The better agreement between TRBJ2-5 and the DNA end casts doubt on the J call. The CDR3 sequence is 14 residues long. Germline loops: CDR1 MNHEY, CDR2 SVGAGI. The chain's CDR3 is CASSSAQGAETQYF. The CDR3 DNA reads TGTGCCAGCAGCAGTGCGCAGGGGGCGGAGACCCAGTACTTC.

The rearrangement uses TRBV6-5 and TRBJ1-1; 9 nucleotides agree with TRBD1. Germline lookup yields CDR1 MNHEY and CDR2 SVGAGI. The CDR3 runs to 15 residues. V was pared by 5 bases and J by 5 bases, with 9 bases of the junction left unmatched. The CDR3 region is CASSMSTGGGTEAFF. CDR3 in DNA: TGTGCCAGCAGTATGAGTACAGGGGGCGGAACTGAAGCTTTCTTT.

This clonotype was recorded many times. The CDR3 bases are TGTGCCAGCAGCTGGAGCGGGTCCACAGATACGCAGTATTTT. Protein product: CASSWSGSTDTQYF. The genes are TRBV6-5 and TRBJ2-3, with D possibly matching TRBD2 (6 bases). Trimming cost V 6 bases and J 2 bases, with 12 bases left between them. The CDR3 runs 14 residues. Per the germline V gene, CDR1 is MNHEY and CDR2 is SVGAGI.

This clonotype was detected only a few times. This chain joins TRBV21-1 and TRBJ2-7; the D call in the table, TRBD1, was not verified against the DNA. TRBV21-1 corresponds to a pseudogene. The length of the CDR3 is 14 residues. CDR3 nucleotides: TGTGCCAGCAGCAAACGGGAAGAAATGGACGAGCAGTACTTC. It specifies CASSKREEMDEQYF.

The CDR3 DNA sequence: TGTGCCAGCAGTTTACCAGGTCCCCATCAGCCCCAGCATTTT. Translation: CASSLPGPHQPQHF. The chain couples TRBV27 to TRBJ1-5; D not resolved. The CDR3 runs to 14 residues. V was shortened by 2 bases and J by 5 bases, with 10 bases between the two germline ends. CDR1 and CDR2 from the germline V gene are MNHEY and SMNVEV (reference sequence).

This clonotype has ten or more counts. V usage is TRBV11-2 and J usage is TRBJ2-7; D possibly corresponds to TRBD1 (5 bases). The CDR3 consists of 12 residues. The V end lost 3 bases, the J end lost 7 bases, and 10 bases lay between the germline ends. Germline values: CDR1 SGHAT, CDR2 FQNNGV. The CDR3 DNA reads TGTGCCAGCAGCTTTCCAGGGCGGGAGCAGTACTTC. Its protein is CASSFPGREQYF.

This clonotype came up a few times. The chain uses TRBV20-1 and TRBJ2-7; D is perhaps TRBD2 (7 bases). This CDR3 comprises 12 residues. Trimming removed 5 bases from V and 5 bases from J, with 13 bases in between. Germline CDR1 reads DFQATT; CDR2 reads SNEGSKA (reference sequence). CDR3: CSALGGRDEQYF. The CDR3 DNA sequence: TGCAGTGCTTTGGGGGGGCGCGACGAGCAGTACTTC.

V is TRBV28 and J is TRBJ2-7, with 8 bases identical to TRBD1. The CDR3 has 15 residues. With V trimmed by 6 bases and J by 6 bases, 13 bases remained unmatched. CDR1 and CDR2 from the germline V gene are MDHEN and SYDVKM. The CDR3 protein is CASRTTGTGLGEQYF. DNA of the CDR3: TGTGCCAGCAGAACCACCGGGACAGGATTGGGCGAGCAGTACTTC.

This clonotype was seen a few times. The rearrangement joins TRBV27 to TRBJ2-7, with unresolved D. V was pared by 3 bases and J by 0 bases, with 12 bases between. The CDR3 contains 15 residues. Germline V lookup: CDR1 MNHEY, CDR2 SMNVEV (reference sequence). Here the CDR3 reads CASSFWQPGSYEQYF. CDR3 nucleotides: TGTGCCAGCAGTTTTTGGCAACCCGGCTCCTACGAGCAGTACTTC.

The CDR3, as DNA: TGTGCCAGCAGTTATGCGGGCCCGACAGATACGCAGTATTTT. Protein product: CASSYAGPTDTQYF. The chain employs TRBV6-5 and TRBJ2-3; the D gene is possibly TRBD2 (5 bases). V was shortened by 3 bases and J by 3 bases, with 10 bases between the two germline ends. In germline, CDR1 is MNHEY, CDR2 SVGAGI. This CDR3 comprises 14 residues.

Only a few counts were recorded for this clonotype. V is TRBV24-1 and J is TRBJ2-5, with no clear D. The length of the CDR3 is 11 residues. Deletions cut 9 bases from V and 13 bases from J, with 17 bases between. CDR1 is KGHDR and CDR2 is SFDVKD in the germline V gene. As DNA, the CDR3 is TGTGCCACCGGGGTAGTCCCCCTTCGGTACTTC. It yields the protein CATGVVPLRYF.

The chain joins TRBV2 to TRBJ2-5, with 9 bases matching TRBD2. The DNA end lines up better with TRBJ2-7; the J call may be wrong. CDR3 length: 14 residues. From germline, CDR1 is SNHLY and CDR2 FYNNEI. CDR3 nucleotide sequence: TGTGCCAGCAGTAATCGCGGGAGGGTGTACGAGCAGTACTTC. Protein product: CASSNRGRVYEQYF.

There are many counts of this clonotype. This chain connects TRBV6-6 to TRBJ1-4; D gene unclear. Trimming removed 2 bases from V and 5 bases from J, with 9 bases in between. The CDR3 is made up of 14 amino acids. Germline CDR1 MNHNY, CDR2 SVGAGI (reference sequence). CDR3 coding DNA: TGTGCCAGCAGTTACCTACAGAACAATGAAAAACTGTTTTTT. It is translated as CASSYLQNNEKLFF.

The sample holds a few counts of this clonotype. The V and J genes are TRBV4-1 and TRBJ2-1; TRBD1 is a possible D gene (5 bases). From germline, CDR1 is MGHRA and CDR2 YSYEKL. This CDR3 region has 17 residues. Trimming stripped 1 base from V and 0 bases from J, with 13 bases between. The CDR3 DNA reads as TGCGCCAGCAGCCAAGGCCAGGGTCTGGGCTCCTACAATGAGCAGTTCTTC. It is translated as CASSQGQGLGSYNEQFF.

This clonotype was seen a handful of times. The chain has TRBV27 and TRBJ2-3; D is unclear. With 4 bases removed from V and 4 bases from J, the gap between germline ends came to 15 bases. Germline assignment: CDR1 MNHEY and CDR2 SMNVEV (reference sequence). The CDR3 consists of 15 residues. CDR3 sequence: CASSSLENWADTQYF. The CDR3 DNA sequence: TGTGCCAGCAGTTCGCTAGAGAATTGGGCAGATACGCAGTATTTT.

This chain links TRBV6-5 with TRBJ2-7, with 8 nucleotides matching TRBD1. The J segment lost 5 bases and the V segment lost 5 bases, leaving 8 bases of the junction unmatched. CDR1 is MNHEY and CDR2 is SVGAGI in the germline V gene. The CDR3 runs 14 residues. CDR3 protein: CASSQKDRAHEQYF. In DNA, the CDR3 is TGTGCCAGCAGTCAGAAGGACAGGGCTCACGAGCAGTACTTC.

The sample holds a few counts of this clonotype. One end of the junction is discordant with germline, which a read error may explain. V usage is TRBV29-1 and J usage is TRBJ2-1; 14 nucleotides line up with TRBD2. The J call may be faulty, since TRBJ2-7 better matches the DNA end. The CDR3 has 15 amino acids. Germline V gene lookup returns CDR1 SQVTM and CDR2 ANQGSEA. The CDR3: CSVGTSGSSYNEQYF. As DNA, the CDR3 is TGTAGCGTCGGGACTAGCGGGAGCTCCTACAATGAGCAGTACTTC.

V gene TRBV5-1 combines with J gene TRBJ2-3; 8 bases are a match to TRBD2. V was clipped by 0 bases and J by 7 bases; unmatched bases: 10. The V gene's germline CDR1 is SGHRS and CDR2 YFSETQ. This CDR3 contains 16 residues. CDR3 in amino acids: CASSLEAAGAGNTQYF. The CDR3 DNA reads TGCGCCAGCAGCTTGGAGGCAGCGGGAGCGGGGAATACGCAGTATTTT.

This clonotype was counted a few times. The genes are TRBV4-1 and TRBJ1-2; 7 nucleotides agree with TRBD1. From germline, CDR1 is MGHRA and CDR2 YSYEKL. The CDR3 covers 13 residues. With 4 bases clipped from V and 12 bases from J, the junction kept 11 bases outside the gene matches. As DNA, the CDR3 is TGCGCCAGCAGCCCGAACGGAGACAGGGTAGACACCTTC. Its protein product is CASSPNGDRVDTF.

This clonotype was seen a few times. The chain combines TRBV10-2 with TRBJ2-1, with D unresolved. V was shortened by 8 bases and J by 2 bases, with 13 bases between the two germline ends. The CDR3 totals 14 residues. The germline CDR1 and CDR2 sequences are WSHSY and SAAADI. CDR3: CASATHTAYNEQFF. CDR3 sequence (DNA): TGCGCCAGCGCGACCCATACCGCCTACAATGAGCAGTTCTTC.

The sample holds one count of this clonotype. This chain links TRBV6-1 with TRBJ1-5; TRBD1 might be the D (5 bases). Germline V gives CDR1 MNHNS, CDR2 SASEGT. The V end lost 3 bases, the J end lost 5 bases, and 14 bases lay between the germline ends. The CDR3 loop spans 15 amino acids. The CDR3 reads CASSEAGTLDQPQHF. CDR3 in DNA: TGTGCCAGCAGTGAGGCAGGGACCCTTGATCAGCCCCAGCATTTT.

This clonotype has a handful of counts. This chain connects TRBV20-1 to TRBJ1-6, with D perhaps matching TRBD1 (6 bases). This CDR3 is 15 amino acids long. Germline V CDR1 and CDR2: DFQATT, SNEGSKA (reference sequence). V was trimmed by 0 bases and J by 6 bases, leaving 12 bases between them. CDR3 coding DNA: TGCAGTGCTAGAGATCGCCAGGGGATTAATTCACCCCTCCACTTT. The encoded protein is CSARDRQGINSPLHF.

On this clonotype itself: The germline gene is not matched at one end of the junction; a read error may be the cause. This rearrangement joins TRBV7-3 to TRBJ2-3, with D possibly called TRBD1 or TRBD2 (5 bases each). Germline CDR1 is SGHTA and CDR2 is FQGTGA. The CDR3 sequence is 15 residues long. CDR3 sequence reads: CANSPIGARPDTQYF. CDR3 nucleotide sequence: TGTGCCAACAGCCCGATCGGGGCGCGCCCAGATACGCAGTATTTT.

In its sample, this clonotype was seen once. The chain is built from TRBV5-1 and TRBJ2-1; 7 bases align to TRBD2. The V gene's germline CDR1 is SGHRS and CDR2 YFSETQ. The CDR3 runs 15 residues. The J segment lost 8 bases and the V segment lost 0 bases, leaving 8 bases of the junction unmatched. The CDR3 here is CASSLASGGVDEQFF. Written as DNA, the CDR3 is TGCGCCAGCAGCTTGGCTAGCGGTGGAGTGGATGAGCAGTTCTTC.

This clonotype has a handful of counts. CDR3 in amino acids: CASSLMVGAGWDTQYF. In nucleotides, the CDR3 is TGTGCCAGCAGCTTAATGGTTGGGGCCGGGTGGGATACGCAGTATTTT. The V call is TRBV7-6, the J call TRBJ2-3; possible D gene TRBD1, 5 bases. The length of the CDR3 is 16 residues. Deletions cut 2 bases from V and 6 bases from J, with 18 bases between. Germline V CDR1 and CDR2: SGHVS, FNYEAQ.

The chain carries TRBV20-1 and TRBJ2-1; D is unresolved. Trimming removed 2 bases at V and 6 bases at J, with 11 bases between. This CDR3 is built from 13 residues. Germline lookup yields CDR1 DFQATT and CDR2 SNEGSKA (reference sequence). The CDR3 nucleotides read TGCAGTGCTAGACCCCGGGCTAGCAATGAGCAGTTCTTC. Its translation is CSARPRASNEQFF.

The chain is built from TRBV2 and TRBJ1-6; D is unclear. Per germline, CDR1 SNHLY and CDR2 FYNNEI. The CDR3 is 18 amino acids. V dropped 2 bases and J dropped 0 bases, with 14 bases sitting between them. The CDR3 DNA reads as TGTGCCAGCAGTGAACTTGGGCAGGCGAGCTCCTATAATTCACCCCTCCACTTT. Amino acids: CASSELGQASSYNSPLHF.

This clonotype has only a few counts. The chain uses TRBV7-2 and TRBJ1-2, with 7 bases that match TRBD1. The CDR3 is made up of 14 amino acids. Germline V lookup: CDR1 SGHTA, CDR2 FQGNSA. With V trimmed by 2 bases and J by 7 bases, 7 bases remained unmatched. CDR3 DNA sequence: TGTGCCAGCAGCTTATTCAGGGGGGCGGTTGGCTACACCTTC. This gives the protein CASSLFRGAVGYTF.

This clonotype was detected only a few times. This chain connects TRBV27 to TRBJ2-5; a possible D gene is TRBD1 (5 bases). This CDR3 contains 17 residues. Germline CDR1 reads MNHEY; CDR2 reads SMNVEV (reference sequence). V was pared by 6 bases and J by 5 bases, with 25 bases between. The CDR3 DNA follows: TGTGCCAGCAGCCCGAGTTCGGGCAGGGTATCGGGTGAGACCCAGTACTTC. Translation: CASSPSSGRVSGETQYF.

The chain recombines TRBV27 with TRBJ2-5; D is undetermined. Germline CDR1 MNHEY, CDR2 SMNVEV (reference sequence). The CDR3 spans 14 residues. The germline V and J ends were trimmed by 3 bases and 5 bases, with 13 bases remaining between them. CDR3 nucleotide sequence: TGTGCCAGCAGTTTGAGCCCCCTCGGGGAGACCCAGTACTTC. This encodes CASSLSPLGETQYF.